Listed below are T cell receptor beta chains from one sample, sequenced in a study of Graves' ophthalmopathy and Graves' hyperthyroidism. TCRdb analysed the multiplex PCR reads with MiXCR anew, one entry per CDR3 protein. The table has roughly 610,000 distinct CDR3 sequences, 22% seen once. The material sequenced was peripheral blood. These receptors came from a woman aged 18-29 years with stable Graves' hyperthyroidism. Some clones in this sample may be carry-over from other donors' samples. CDR3s include the opening cysteine and the closing phenylalanine or tryptophan. The order of the fields is V gene, J gene, D gene, CDR3 protein. The D gene is left open where the match is weak.

v_gene: TRBV5-5; j_gene: TRBJ1-1; d_gene: TRBD1; CDR3aa: CASSLETGVAFF
v_gene: TRBV6-1; j_gene: TRBJ2-3; d_gene: .; CDR3aa: CASSELAGSTDTQYF
v_gene: TRBV2; j_gene: TRBJ2-2; d_gene: .; CDR3aa: CASSDLGGNTGELFF
v_gene: TRBV2; j_gene: TRBJ2-4; d_gene: TRBD1; CDR3aa: CASRTGVLINIQYF
v_gene: TRBV7-9; j_gene: TRBJ2-2; d_gene: .; CDR3aa: CASSPRVLGTGELFF
v_gene: TRBV19; j_gene: TRBJ2-7; d_gene: .; CDR3aa: CASRPWWEQYF
v_gene: TRBV20-1; j_gene: TRBJ2-7; d_gene: .; CDR3aa: CSARETGVEQYF
v_gene: TRBV10-3; j_gene: TRBJ1-3; d_gene: .; CDR3aa: CAISGQERAGNTIYF
v_gene: TRBV12-3/TRBV12-4; j_gene: TRBJ1-2; d_gene: TRBD1; CDR3aa: CASRGQGRYGYTF
v_gene: TRBV3-1; j_gene: TRBJ1-1; d_gene: .; CDR3aa: CASSQGGNTEAFF
v_gene: TRBV6-2/TRBV6-3; j_gene: TRBJ2-7; d_gene: TRBD2; CDR3aa: CAAGERYEQYF
v_gene: TRBV12-3/TRBV12-4; j_gene: TRBJ2-5; d_gene: TRBD2; CDR3aa: CASTVSRGVNQETQYF
v_gene: TRBV14; j_gene: TRBJ1-2; d_gene: .; CDR3aa: CASSAVRGGYTF
v_gene: TRBV7-9; j_gene: TRBJ2-7; d_gene: .; CDR3aa: CASSLVLEGRYEQYF
v_gene: TRBV5-1; j_gene: TRBJ1-1; d_gene: TRBD1; CDR3aa: CASSFSDRGDLMNTEAFF
v_gene: TRBV9; j_gene: TRBJ2-7; d_gene: TRBD1; CDR3aa: CASSVAGDRAYEQYF
v_gene: TRBV7-9; j_gene: TRBJ2-5; d_gene: TRBD2; CDR3aa: CASSPQLAGAETQYF
v_gene: TRBV10-1; j_gene: TRBJ2-2; d_gene: .; CDR3aa: CASSDPGASTGELFF
v_gene: TRBV7-9; j_gene: TRBJ2-7; d_gene: .; CDR3aa: CASSLGVGAYEQYF
v_gene: TRBV28; j_gene: TRBJ1-1; d_gene: .; CDR3aa: CASSRPHRAVFYRAEAFF
v_gene: TRBV24-1; j_gene: TRBJ2-2; d_gene: TRBD1; CDR3aa: CATSDFWGTGGVTGELFF
v_gene: TRBV19; j_gene: TRBJ2-5; d_gene: TRBD2; CDR3aa: CASSLAGGPTKETQYF
v_gene: TRBV14; j_gene: TRBJ1-6; d_gene: .; CDR3aa: CASSRLGEGNSPLHF
v_gene: TRBV7-2; j_gene: TRBJ2-7; d_gene: .; CDR3aa: CASSLNQGPYEQYF
v_gene: TRBV11-3; j_gene: TRBJ2-5; d_gene: .; CDR3aa: CASSSGWSGQETQYF
v_gene: TRBV6-2/TRBV6-3; j_gene: TRBJ2-7; d_gene: TRBD1; CDR3aa: CASSYTLDRGLYEQYF
v_gene: TRBV28; j_gene: TRBJ2-4; d_gene: .; CDR3aa: CASSLGLLGQYF
v_gene: TRBV28; j_gene: TRBJ1-2; d_gene: .; CDR3aa: CASSSETSGYGYTF
v_gene: TRBV5-1; j_gene: TRBJ1-5; d_gene: TRBD1; CDR3aa: CASSLEDRTGPYYQPQHF
v_gene: TRBV6-5; j_gene: TRBJ2-4; d_gene: .; CDR3aa: CASSYSGKNIQYF
v_gene: TRBV12-3/TRBV12-4; j_gene: TRBJ2-7; d_gene: TRBD1; CDR3aa: CASSLRGQISYEQYF
v_gene: TRBV5-1; j_gene: TRBJ2-5; d_gene: .; CDR3aa: CASSGGSEGETQYF
v_gene: TRBV6-1; j_gene: TRBJ2-7; d_gene: .; CDR3aa: CASSLWIRDSSYEQYF
v_gene: TRBV6-1; j_gene: TRBJ1-1; d_gene: .; CDR3aa: CASRVPGPRGTEAFF
v_gene: TRBV2; j_gene: TRBJ2-5; d_gene: .; CDR3aa: CASSYRVKTQYF
v_gene: TRBV5-1; j_gene: TRBJ2-5; d_gene: .; CDR3aa: CASSLVAGTNYETQYF
v_gene: TRBV20-1; j_gene: TRBJ2-7; d_gene: .; CDR3aa: CSAEDGSYEQYF
v_gene: TRBV28; j_gene: TRBJ1-1; d_gene: TRBD1; CDR3aa: CASSTTGSTTEAFF